A selection of T cell receptor beta chains follows, all from one sample in a study of identifying expanded T cells in peripheral blood. Method: immunoSEQ multiplex PCR; TCRdb's copy keeps in-frame clones and lacks some. This sample carries 130,000 or so clones, roughly 84% of them seen once, and the ten largest clones take less than 4%. Sequencing was done on a sample of blood. These receptors were collected from a person between 18 and 75 years old in good health. Each CDR3 is given with its conserved first and last residue. The D gene is left open where the match is weak. Size values are once, few and many counts, or a class for expanded clones, and some rows have none.

d_call	v_call	clone_size	cdr3_length	j_call	cdr3_aa	cdr3_nt
TRBD1	TRBV6-5	-	15	TRBJ2-7	CASSTRDRGNYEQYF	TGTGCCAGCAGTACCCGGGACAGGGGTAATTACGAGCAGTACTTC
-	TRBV10-2	-	12	TRBJ2-7	CASSELTYEQYF	TGCGCCAGCAGTGAGTTAACATACGAGCAGTACTTC
-	TRBV4-1	-	13	TRBJ2-7	CASSQEGHGEQYF	TGCGCCAGCAGCCAGGAGGGACACGGGGAGCAGTACTTC
-	TRBV6-4	-	14	TRBJ1-1	CASSDSSRATEAFF	TGTGCCAGCAGTGACTCGTCCAGGGCCACTGAAGCTTTCTTT
-	TRBV4-3	few	16	TRBJ1-3	CASSQDRFDFGNTIYF	TGCGCCAGCAGCCAAGATCGATTTGATTTCGGAAACACCATATATTTT
-	TRBV18	-	13	TRBJ1-1	CASSVNRDTEAFF	TGTGCCAGCTCTGTTAACAGAGACACTGAAGCTTTCTTT
-	TRBV21-1	-	16	TRBJ2-3	CASSPRVQGAGYTQYF	TGTGCCAGCAGCCCACGAGTCCAGGGGGCGGGATATACGCAGTATTTT
-	TRBV2	many	14	TRBJ1-1	CASNNPVGRTEAFF	TGTGCCAGCAATAACCCGGTCGGGAGGACTGAAGCTTTCTTT
TRBD1	TRBV5-1	-	15	TRBJ2-3	CASSPTLTGGDTQYF	TGCGCCAGCAGCCCGACTTTGACAGGGGGGGATACGCAGTATTTT
-	TRBV7-2	-	15	TRBJ1-5	CASSLWGQPNQPQHF	TGTGCCAGCAGCTTATGGGGGCAGCCTAATCAGCCCCAGCATTTT
-	TRBV7-2	-	13	TRBJ2-2	CASSSPKSGELFF	TGTGCCAGCAGCTCCCCAAAATCCGGGGAGCTGTTTTTT
-	TRBV7-2	-	12	TRBJ1-1	CASSFAYTEAFF	TGTGCCAGCAGCTTTGCCTACACTGAAGCTTTCTTT
TRBD1	TRBV18	-	18	TRBJ1-3	CASSPKAPGQGAGNTIYF	TGTGCCAGCTCACCGAAAGCCCCGGGACAGGGTGCTGGAAACACCATATATTTT
-	TRBV5-1	-	13	TRBJ1-5	CASRPGVNQPQHF	TGCGCCAGCAGGCCAGGGGTTAATCAGCCCCAGCATTTT
-	TRBV4-3	-	14	TRBJ1-6	CASSQDGGNSPLHF	TGCGCCAGCAGCCAAGACGGGGGGAATTCACCCCTCCACTTT
-	TRBV7-6	-	13	TRBJ2-4	CASSLEGTGVKYF	TGTGCCAGCAGCTTAGAAGGGACGGGGGTAAAGTACTTC
-	TRBV5-4	-	14	TRBJ2-7	CASSLSIGLNEQYF	TGTGCCAGCAGCTTGAGTATAGGTTTGAACGAGCAGTACTTC
-	TRBV19	-	12	TRBJ1-2	CASSQGMGGYTF	TGTGCCAGTAGTCAGGGAATGGGTGGCTACACCTTC
-	TRBV5-5	-	14	TRBJ1-2	CASSLSGLVYGYTF	TGTGCCAGCAGCTTGTCAGGGCTTGTGTATGGCTACACCTTC
-	TRBV29-1	-	14	TRBJ1-1	CSAKEQGGGTEAFF	TGCAGCGCCAAAGAACAGGGAGGGGGAACTGAAGCTTTCTTT
-	TRBV7-9	-	11	TRBJ1-1	CASSFDTEAFF	TGTGCCAGCAGCTTTGACACTGAAGCTTTCTTT
-	TRBV6-6	once	14	TRBJ1-3	CASSYSALGNTIYF	TGTGCCAGCAGTTACTCAGCTCTGGGAAACACCATATATTTT
-	TRBV18	few	12	TRBJ1-2	CASSPTNYGYTF	TGTGCCAGCTCACCGACCAACTATGGCTACACCTTC
-	TRBV29-1	-	15	TRBJ1-1	CSAPLPQGGNTEAFF	TGCAGCGCCCCTTTGCCACAGGGAGGAAACACTGAAGCTTTCTTT
-	TRBV30	-	14	TRBJ2-3	CAHRAQTYTDTQYF	TGTGCCCACCGCGCTCAGACCTACACAGATACGCAGTATTTT
TRBD2	TRBV5-1	-	16	TRBJ2-3	CASSLQSLAGTDTQYF	TGCGCCAGCAGCTTGCAATCGCTAGCGGGGACAGATACGCAGTATTTT
-	TRBV7-2	-	15	TRBJ2-7	CASSPQAGGSYEQYF	TGTGCCAGCAGCCCCCAGGCCGGAGGCTCCTACGAGCAGTACTTC
TRBD2	TRBV19	-	16	TRBJ2-1	CASSLPLAGGPNEQFF	TGTGCCAGTAGCCTCCCCCTAGCGGGGGGGCCCAATGAGCAGTTCTTC
-	TRBV7-9	-	14	TRBJ1-3	CASSAGTDGNTIYF	TGTGCCAGCAGCGCCGGGACGGACGGAAACACCATATATTTT
-	TRBV6-5	-	15	TRBJ2-3	CASSSLGVSTDTQYF	TGTGCCAGCAGCAGCCTCGGGGTTAGCACAGATACGCAGTATTTT
-	TRBV7-9	-	15	TRBJ1-3	CASSPSRRWGNTIYF	TGTGCCAGCAGCCCAAGCAGGCGATGGGGAAACACCATATATTTT
-	TRBV5-1	-	15	TRBJ1-6	CASSQSVGINSPLHF	TGCGCCAGCAGCCAGAGCGTAGGAATCAATTCACCCCTCCACTTT
-	TRBV6-1	-	14	TRBJ2-7	CASRAPDGTYEQYF	TGTGCCAGCAGAGCGCCGGACGGAACCTACGAGCAGTACTTC
-	TRBV9	-	13	TRBJ1-1	CASSDFPSTEAFF	TGTGCCAGCAGCGATTTCCCCTCCACTGAAGCTTTCTTT
-	TRBV13	-	18	TRBJ2-2	CASSLETRGEPNTGELFF	TGTGCCAGCAGCTTAGAGACCCGTGGAGAACCGAACACCGGGGAGCTGTTTTTT
-	TRBV4-3	-	14	TRBJ1-4	CASSQDSEGEKLFF	TGCGCCAGCAGCCAAGATAGTGAGGGTGAAAAACTGTTTTTT
-	TRBV30	-	14	TRBJ2-7	CAWSTGRRIYEQYF	TGTGCCTGGAGTACCGGACGAAGGATCTACGAGCAGTACTTC
-	TRBV9	-	13	TRBJ2-1	CASSVDTYNEQFF	TGTGCCAGCAGCGTAGACACCTACAATGAGCAGTTCTTC
-	TRBV18	-	14	TRBJ2-7	CASSPSGSSYEQYF	TGTGCCAGCTCACCATCCGGGAGCTCCTACGAGCAGTACTTC
TRBD1	TRBV5-5	-	14	TRBJ1-1	CASSSGQMNTEAFF	TGTGCCAGCAGCTCGGGACAGATGAACACTGAAGCTTTCTTT
-	TRBV2	-	14	TRBJ1-1	CASHGLVRNTEAFF	TGTGCCAGTCACGGGTTGGTTAGGAACACTGAAGCTTTCTTT
-	TRBV19	once	16	TRBJ1-1	CASSIDGGQWNTEAFF	TGTGCCAGTAGTATAGACGGGGGGCAATGGAACACTGAAGCTTTCTTT
-	TRBV19	-	12	TRBJ1-1	CASAGVNTEAFF	TGTGCCAGTGCAGGGGTGAACACTGAAGCTTTCTTT
-	TRBV30	-	11	TRBJ2-3	CACFYSGGQYF	TGTGCCTGTTTCTATTCTGGTGGGCAGTATTTT
-	TRBV5-4	-	15	TRBJ2-1	CASSSGVASYNEQFF	TGTGCCAGCAGCTCGGGGGTCGCCTCCTACAATGAGCAGTTCTTC
-	TRBV9	-	13	TRBJ2-6	CASSVPGANVLTF	TGTGCCAGCAGCGTACCCGGGGCCAACGTCCTGACTTTC
-	TRBV4-3	-	15	TRBJ2-5	CASSQDHRGGETQYF	TGCGCCAGCAGCCAAGATCACAGGGGAGGAGAGACCCAGTACTTC
-	TRBV29-1	once	16	TRBJ1-2	CSVDRKPGMRDYGYTF	TGCAGCGTTGATCGAAAACCGGGGATGCGTGACTATGGCTACACCTTC
-	TRBV19	-	15	TRBJ1-5	CASSVQGAGYQPQHF	TGTGCCAGTAGCGTACAGGGTGCAGGCTATCAGCCCCAGCATTTT
TRBD1	TRBV7-2	-	16	TRBJ2-7	CASSTRKTGGIHEQYF	TGTGCCAGCAGCACAAGGAAGACAGGGGGCATTCACGAGCAGTACTTC